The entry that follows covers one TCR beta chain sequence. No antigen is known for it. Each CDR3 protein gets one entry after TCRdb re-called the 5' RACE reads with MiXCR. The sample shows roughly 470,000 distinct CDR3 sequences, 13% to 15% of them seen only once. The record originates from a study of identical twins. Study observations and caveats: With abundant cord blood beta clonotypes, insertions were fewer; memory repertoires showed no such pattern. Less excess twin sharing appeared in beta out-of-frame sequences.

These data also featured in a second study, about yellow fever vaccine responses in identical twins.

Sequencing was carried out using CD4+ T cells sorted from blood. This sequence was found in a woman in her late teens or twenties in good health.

The CDR3 loop is CASSRDRAVSYEQYF. DNA of the CDR3: TGCGCCAGCAGCAGAGACAGGGCGGTATCCTACGAGCAGTACTTC. V and J are TRBV5-1 and TRBJ2-7, with 7 bases matching TRBD1. With 4 bases clipped from V and 1 base from J, the junction kept 8 bases outside the gene matches. The germline gives CDR1 SGHRS, CDR2 YFSETQ. The CDR3 totals 15 residues.